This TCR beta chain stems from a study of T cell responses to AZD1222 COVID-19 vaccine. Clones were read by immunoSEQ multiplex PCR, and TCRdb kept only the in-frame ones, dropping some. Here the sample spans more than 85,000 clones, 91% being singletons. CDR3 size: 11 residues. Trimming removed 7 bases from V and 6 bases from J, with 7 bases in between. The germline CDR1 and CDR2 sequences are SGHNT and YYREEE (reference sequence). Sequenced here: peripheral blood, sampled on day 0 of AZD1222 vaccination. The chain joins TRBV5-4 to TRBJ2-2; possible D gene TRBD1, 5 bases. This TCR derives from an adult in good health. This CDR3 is CASGRAGELFF. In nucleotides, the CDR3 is TGTGCCAGCGGCAGGGCCGGGGAGCTGTTTTTT.